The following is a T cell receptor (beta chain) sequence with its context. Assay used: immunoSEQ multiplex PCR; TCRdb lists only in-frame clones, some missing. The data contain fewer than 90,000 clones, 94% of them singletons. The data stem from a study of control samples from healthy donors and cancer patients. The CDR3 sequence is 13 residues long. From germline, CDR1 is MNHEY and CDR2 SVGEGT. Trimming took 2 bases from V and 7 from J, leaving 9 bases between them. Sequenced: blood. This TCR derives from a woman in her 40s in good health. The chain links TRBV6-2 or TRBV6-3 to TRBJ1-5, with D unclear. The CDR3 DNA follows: TGTGCCAGCAGTTACAATGGGCGGCAGCCCCAGCATTTT. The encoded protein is CASSYNGRQPQHF.